These 21 T cell receptor beta chains were all obtained from the same sample, sequenced in a study of cytomegalovirus exposure and HLA in healthy donors. PCR primers comprised 60 Vbeta and 13 Jbeta primers. Assay used: immunoSEQ multiplex PCR; TCRdb lists only in-frame clones, some missing. Among around 120,000 clones listed, approximately 80% were seen once. The sample taken for sequencing was PBMCs. The receptors here all came from a girl aged 2 to 10 in good health and CMV-seronegative.

The chain links TRBV27 to TRBJ2-5; TRBD1 agrees at 9 bases. Germline V gives CDR1 MNHEY, CDR2 SMNVEV (reference sequence). The CDR3 spans 13 residues. Trimming cost V 8 bases and J 5 bases; bases outside gene matches: 6. In nucleotides, the CDR3 is TGTGCCAGCGGAAAACAGGGGGCGGAGACCCAGTACTTC. It translates to CASGKQGAETQYF.

The V call is TRBV5-6, the J call TRBJ2-1; 10 nucleotides align to TRBD2. The CDR3 has 19 amino acids. Germline V gene data show CDR1 as SGHDT and CDR2 as YYEEEE. Losses at the gene ends were 4 bases for V and 0 bases for J; bases not matched to a gene: 13. The CDR3 here is CASSTGAGTSADSYNEQFF. The DNA for the CDR3 is TGTGCCAGCAGCACCGGAGCCGGGACTAGCGCCGACTCCTACAATGAGCAGTTCTTC.

This clone was seen only once. The chain recombines TRBV30 with TRBJ2-1; 12 nucleotides align to TRBD1. V was pared by 2 bases and J by 13 bases, with 9 bases of the junction left unmatched. The germline V gene encodes CDR1 GTSNPN and CDR2 SVGIG (reference sequence). There are 14 residues in the CDR3. DNA of the CDR3: TGTGCCTGGAGTCCGGGACAGGGGGCAATTGCCCAGTTCTTC. Its protein is CAWSPGQGAIAQFF.

This clone was recorded once. The J gene is TRBJ2-3, the V gene TRBV6-5, with 12 bases identical to TRBD2. Germline loops: CDR1 MNHEY, CDR2 SVGAGI. Trimming took 4 bases from V and 4 from J; bases not matched to a gene: 3. The CDR3 sequence is 15 residues long. Here the CDR3 DNA reads TGTGCCAGCAGTTCGACTAGCGGGAGTCCAGATACGCAGTATTTT. Translating gives CASSSTSGSPDTQYF.

This chain joins TRBV28 and TRBJ1-1, with a possible D match to TRBD1 (5 bases). Trimming pared 6 bases from V and 0 bases from J, leaving 11 bases between. From germline, CDR1 is MDHEN and CDR2 SYDVKM. CDR3 length equals 14 residues. The CDR3 coding sequence is TGTGCCAGCAGCAACAGGCCGGTGAACACTGAAGCTTTCTTT. As protein: CASSNRPVNTEAFF.

This rearrangement joins TRBV13 to TRBJ2-7; possible D gene TRBD2, 5 bases. The germline CDR1 and CDR2 sequences are PRHDT and FYEKMQ (reference sequence). The ends were cut back, 1 base at V and 6 bases at J, with 13 bases in the middle. The length of the CDR3 is 14 residues. The CDR3 protein is CASSLAGGLSEQYF. In DNA, the CDR3 is TGTGCCAGCAGCTTAGCAGGAGGACTTTCCGAGCAGTACTTC. Full variable domain (remainder filled in from reference TRBV13 and TRBJ2-7): AAGVIQSPRHLIKEKRETATLKCYPIPRHDTVYWYQQGPGQDPQFLISFYEKMQSDKGSIPDRFSAQQFSDYHSELNMSSLELGDSALYFCASSLAGGLSEQYFGPGTRLTVT.

The chain links TRBV10-2 to TRBJ2-3, with 10 bases identical to TRBD2. Trimming cost V 0 bases and J 2 bases; bases outside gene matches: 2. Germline V gene lookup returns CDR1 WSHSY and CDR2 SAAADI. The CDR3 totals 16 residues. The CDR3 region has the DNA TGCGCCAGCAGTGAGTCGGGACTAGCGCTCACAGATACGCAGTATTTT. Translating it yields CASSESGLALTDTQYF.

The chain has TRBV7-9 and TRBJ2-5; D might be TRBD1 (5 bases). The V end lost 3 bases, the J end lost 5 bases, and 10 bases lay between the germline ends. The CDR3 totals 13 residues. Germline V gene sequence: CDR1 SEHNR, CDR2 FQNEAQ (reference sequence). The CDR3 DNA sequence: TGTGCCAGCAGCTTCCCAGGGCCGGAGACCCAGTACTTC. It yields the protein CASSFPGPETQYF.

The genes are TRBV6-1 and TRBJ2-5, with D possibly matching TRBD2 (5 bases). Looked up from germline, CDR1 is MNHNS and CDR2 is SASEGT. V lost 5 bases, J lost 7 bases, and 20 bases lay in between. The CDR3 is made up of 15 amino acids. The CDR3 region is CASSSRQEGSGTQYF. CDR3 DNA: TGTGCCAGCAGTTCGCGCCAAGAAGGGAGTGGGACCCAGTACTTC.

V and J are TRBV6-5 and TRBJ2-5, with 11 bases matching TRBD2. J gave up 4 bases and V 5 bases, and 3 bases lay outside the gene matches. This CDR3 is 14 amino acids long. Germline V gene data show CDR1 as MNHEY and CDR2 as SVGAGI. CDR3 DNA: TGTGCCAGCAGTCTAGCGGGGGGTGGAGAGACCCAGTACTTC. It translates to CASSLAGGGETQYF.

J is TRBJ2-1 and V is TRBV5-6; TRBD2 matches at 14 bases. V shed 4 bases, J shed 8 bases, and the junction held 11 bases outside the gene matches. In germline, CDR1 is SGHDT, CDR2 YYEEEE. The CDR3 is 17 residues long. DNA of the CDR3: TGTGCCAGCAGCCCCCCCCCGGGACTAGCGGGAGATGATGAGCAGTTCTTC. It translates to CASSPPPGLAGDDEQFF.

The CDR3 sequence: CASSWLNPGTLHRHNYGYTF. In DNA, the CDR3 is TGTGCCAGCAGTTGGCTCAATCCCGGGACACTTCACAGGCATAACTATGGCTACACCTTC. The chain employs TRBV27 and TRBJ1-2; TRBD1 is a possible D gene (6 bases). The CDR3 has 20 amino acids. The ends were cut back, 4 bases at V and 1 base at J, with 28 bases in the middle. The germline V gene encodes CDR1 MNHEY and CDR2 SMNVEV (reference sequence).

This rearrangement joins TRBV5-6 to TRBJ1-3; 7 nucleotides match TRBD1. Germline V gene data show CDR1 as SGHDT and CDR2 as YYEEEE. The CDR3 contains 18 residues. V lost 0 bases and J lost 3; bases outside the gene matches: 12. CDR3 coding DNA: TGTGCCAGCAGCTTGGTCCACCCGACAGGGAGAGGTGGAAACACCATATATTTT. This encodes CASSLVHPTGRGGNTIYF.

The V gene is TRBV7-2, the J gene TRBJ2-5, with 9 bases identical to TRBD2. V lost 1 base, J lost 6 bases, and 9 bases stayed unmatched. Germline CDR1 SGHTA, CDR2 FQGNSA. The length of the CDR3 is 16 residues. CDR3 DNA: TGTGCCAGCAGCTTAGGGTTTGGGCGGGGGGGGAAGACCCAGTACTTC. Translated, it gives CASSLGFGRGGKTQYF.

The chain uses TRBV4-1 and TRBJ2-1; 7 nucleotides align to TRBD2. V was pared by 1 base and J by 8 bases, with 5 bases of the junction left unmatched. Germline V CDR1 and CDR2: MGHRA, YSYEKL. The CDR3 extends over 14 amino acids. The CDR3 sequence: CASSQVRGSDEQFF. The CDR3, as DNA: TGCGCCAGCAGCCAAGTTCGCGGGAGTGATGAGCAGTTCTTC.

The chain has TRBV27 and TRBJ2-7; D may be TRBD1 (5 bases). Trimming cost V 1 base and J 6 bases, with 10 bases left between them. Germline V gene sequence: CDR1 MNHEY, CDR2 SMNVEV (reference sequence). This CDR3 contains 13 residues. The chain's CDR3 is CASSLWQGSEQYF. The CDR3 DNA is TGTGCCAGCAGTTTATGGCAGGGTAGCGAGCAGTACTTC.

Only a few counts were recorded for this clone. The rearrangement joins TRBV6-1 to TRBJ2-4; D uncertain. The CDR3 length is 13 residues. Per germline, CDR1 MNHNS and CDR2 SASEGT. Between the trimmed V and J ends, which lost 1 base and 6 bases, there was a span of 7 bases. Here the CDR3 DNA reads TGTGCCAGCAGTGAAGGGGCTGGAAACATTCAGTACTTC. Translation: CASSEGAGNIQYF.

The chain has TRBV25-1 and TRBJ2-1; TRBD2 agrees at 13 bases. The germline V gene encodes CDR1 MGHDK and CDR2 SYGVNS. The CDR3 sequence is 17 residues long. J gave up 4 bases and V 1 base, and 4 bases lay outside the gene matches. CDR3 loop: CASSEWGTSGMYNEQFF. CDR3 nucleotides: TGTGCCAGCAGTGAATGGGGGACTAGCGGGATGTACAATGAGCAGTTCTTC.

V gene TRBV30 combines with J gene TRBJ1-5, with D tentatively TRBD1 (5 bases). The V end was cut by 4 bases, the J end by 1 base, with 8 bases between. This CDR3 has 13 amino acids. Germline CDR1 and CDR2: GTSNPN and SVGIG (reference sequence). The CDR3 here is CAWKGASNQPQHF. CDR3 DNA sequence: TGTGCCTGGAAAGGGGCGAGCAATCAGCCCCAGCATTTT.

Concerning this clone: The sample has other DNA sequences that encode this CDR3 too. The rearrangement joins TRBV27 to TRBJ2-7, with D possibly matching TRBD2 (7 bases). Germline CDR1 is MNHEY and CDR2 is SMNVEV (reference sequence). Between the trimmed V and J ends, which lost 0 bases and 3 bases, there was a span of 9 bases. This CDR3 contains 14 residues. CDR3 region: CASSLSGGGYEQYF. Here the CDR3 DNA reads TGTGCCAGCAGTTTATCGGGAGGGGGCTACGAGCAGTACTTC.

About this clone: Other DNA sequences in the sample encode the same CDR3. This chain uses TRBV18 with TRBJ2-5, with D maybe TRBD1 (6 bases). CDR1 and CDR2 (germline): KGHSH, LQKENI. The CDR3 has 13 residues. V lost 9 bases and J 1 base, leaving 12 bases between the germline ends. CDR3 sequence reads: CASSRTVQETQYF. The CDR3 DNA is TGTGCCAGTAGCCGGACAGTCCAAGAGACCCAGTACTTC.